The 18 T cell receptor beta chains below all came from one sample that was sequenced in a study of blood T cell repertoires in COVID-19. Profiling relied on immunoSEQ multiplex PCR, and the TCRdb table lists in-frame clones only, not all of them. Of about 160,000 clones listed, just under 95% are singletons. The sample taken for sequencing was peripheral blood. The receptors stem from a woman between 50 and 59 years old with acute or convalescent COVID-19.

The V gene is TRBV5-5, the J gene TRBJ2-7; weak D call: TRBD2 (7 bases). CDR3 length equals 16 residues. From germline, CDR1 is SGHKS and CDR2 YYEKEE (reference sequence). V lost 3 bases and J lost 2, with 18 bases in between. The DNA of the CDR3 is TGTGCCAGCAGCTCGGGGGGCACGTATAATCCCTACGAGCAGTACTTC. It encodes CASSSGGTYNPYEQYF.

The chain joins TRBV6-2 or TRBV6-3 to TRBJ1-5; no clear D. CDR1 is MNHEY, CDR2 SVGEGT, per germline. Trimming took off 4 bases at V and 3 bases at J, with 16 bases between the two ends. The CDR3 spans 16 residues. CDR3: CASSSPVVVLNQPQHF. CDR3 DNA sequence: TGTGCCAGCAGTTCTCCAGTTGTGGTCCTCAATCAGCCCCAGCATTTT.

This clone has just one count. This rearrangement joins TRBV7-9 to TRBJ2-1; 8 bases map to TRBD1. The CDR3 covers 16 residues. J was trimmed by 8 bases and V by 0 bases; bases with no gene match: 9. Germline loops: CDR1 SEHNR, CDR2 FQNEAQ (reference sequence). The CDR3 loop is CASSLAGTGMGDEQFF. The CDR3 nucleotides read TGTGCCAGCAGCTTAGCAGGGACAGGCATGGGCGATGAGCAGTTCTTC.

The chain carries TRBV10-3 and TRBJ2-1; 7 nucleotides line up with TRBD2. Trimming removed 7 bases from V and 8 bases from J; junction bases left unmatched: 8. From germline, CDR1 is ENHRY and CDR2 SYGVKD. The CDR3 has 13 amino acids. The CDR3 spells CAITSGEGHEQFF. DNA of the CDR3: TGTGCCATCACTAGCGGAGAGGGCCATGAGCAGTTCTTC.

This clone came up a few times. The chain uses TRBV24-1 and TRBJ2-2; 7 bases are shared with TRBD2. The germline V gene encodes CDR1 KGHDR and CDR2 SFDVKD. The CDR3 length is 17 residues. V shed 1 base, J shed 0 bases, and the junction held 4 bases outside the gene matches. CDR3 region: CATSDLGRAANTGELFF. CDR3 nucleotides: TGTGCCACCAGTGATTTAGGGAGGGCCGCGAACACCGGGGAGCTGTTTTTT.

The chain links TRBV11-2 to TRBJ1-1, with D perhaps TRBD1 (5 bases). The CDR3 spans 15 residues. The V gene lost 8 bases and the J gene lost 4 bases, with 20 bases spanning the gap. Germline V gene sequence: CDR1 SGHAT, CDR2 FQNNGV. CDR3 amino acids: CASLRSPPGGTEAFF. The DNA for the CDR3 is TGTGCCAGCCTCAGAAGTCCTCCGGGGGGCACTGAAGCTTTCTTT.

V usage is TRBV28 and J usage is TRBJ1-5; the D gene is possibly TRBD1 (5 bases). Germline-derived CDR1 and CDR2 are MDHEN and SYDVKM. The length of the CDR3 is 15 residues. Trimming removed 5 bases from V and 0 bases from J, with 11 bases in between. The DNA for the CDR3 is TGTGCCAGCAGTCCGGAGACAGTTAGCAATCAGCCCCAGCATTTT. Translated, it gives CASSPETVSNQPQHF. The full variable domain, rest sourced from reference TRBV28 and TRBJ1-5, is DVKVTQSSRYLVKRTGEKVFLECVQDMDHENMFWYRQDPGLGLRLIYFSYDVKMKEKGDIPEGYSVSREKKERFSLILESASTNQTSMYLCASSPETVSNQPQHFGDGTRLSIL.

The V call is TRBV11-2, the J call TRBJ2-5, with D possibly matching TRBD1 (7 bases). Trimming took off 5 bases at V and 4 bases at J, with 11 bases between the two ends. CDR1 is SGHAT, CDR2 FQNNGV, per germline. The CDR3 is 13 residues long. CDR3 DNA sequence: TGTGCCAGCAGCCAGGGGGAGGCAGAGACCCAGTACTTC. Its protein is CASSQGEAETQYF.

The V and J genes are TRBV12-5 and TRBJ1-3; D call uncertain. Germline CDR1 LGHNT, CDR2 FRNRAP. V was pared by 1 base and J by 0 bases, with 10 bases between. The CDR3 loop spans 16 amino acids. CDR3 sequence: CASGLGAEGSGNTIYF. Written as DNA, the CDR3 is TGTGCTAGTGGTTTGGGGGCAGAAGGCTCTGGAAACACCATATATTTT. The full variable domain, with the rest looked up from reference TRBV12-5 and TRBJ1-3, is DARVTQTPRHKVTEMGQEVTMRCQPILGHNTVFWYRQTMMQGLELLAYFRNRAPLDDSGMPKDRFSAEMPDATLATLKIQPSEPRDSAVYFCASGLGAEGSGNTIYFGEGSWLTVV.

The rearrangement uses TRBV21-1 and TRBJ2-7; the table's D call, TRBD1, has no DNA check behind it. TRBV21-1 is deemed a pseudogene. The length of the CDR3 is 14 residues. The CDR3 protein is CAHGRGQYSYEQYF. CDR3 sequence (DNA): TGTGCCCACGGTCGAGGACAATACTCCTACGAGCAGTACTTC.

This clone was seen only once. V gene TRBV24-1 combines with J gene TRBJ1-1; D unclear. The CDR3 sequence is 15 residues long. Germline V gene lookup returns CDR1 KGHDR and CDR2 SFDVKD. V lost 5 bases and J lost 1, with 13 bases in between. For the CDR3, the DNA is TGTGCCACCAGTGCCGCAGGCGAGGGGAACACTGAAGCTTTCTTT. The encoded protein is CATSAAGEGNTEAFF.

The chain carries TRBV18 and TRBJ2-7; 10 bases agree with TRBD2. The V segment lost 6 bases and the J segment 3 bases; nucleotides outside the gene matches: 8. The CDR3 sequence is 15 residues long. Germline V CDR1 and CDR2: KGHSH, LQKENI. CDR3 nucleotides: TGTGCCAGCTCTCTCACTAGCGGGGAGAACTACGAGCAGTACTTC. Encoded protein: CASSLTSGENYEQYF.

The V and J genes are TRBV10-3 and TRBJ2-2, with unresolved D. CDR3 length equals 15 residues. Germline assignment: CDR1 ENHRY and CDR2 SYGVKD. V was trimmed by 7 bases and J by 1 base, leaving 13 bases between them. The CDR3 DNA sequence: TGTGCCATCAAACTTTCTCCCGTGAACACCGGGGAGCTGTTTTTT. Translation: CAIKLSPVNTGELFF.

The chain's CDR3 is CAISPGDIQYF. The CDR3 coding sequence is TGTGCCATCTCTCCAGGCGACATTCAGTACTTC. J is TRBJ2-4 and V is TRBV10-3; D call uncertain. V was clipped by 8 bases and J by 8 bases, with 10 bases between them. The CDR3 runs 11 residues. Looked up from germline, CDR1 is ENHRY and CDR2 is SYGVKD.

Concerning this clone: No DNA is shown, since the ends of the CDR3 on it are uncertain; the CDR3 is the one TCRdb lists. The chain is built from TRBV6-5 and TRBJ1-6; the DNA was not compared with TRBD1, the D call given in the table. Germline-derived CDR1 and CDR2 are MNHEY and SVGAGI. The length of the CDR3 is 14 amino acids, counting both ends. The CDR3 loop reads CASILGLNNSPLHF.

The chain is built from TRBV15 and TRBJ2-5, with 8 bases fitting TRBD1. The J segment lost 4 bases and the V segment lost 2 bases, leaving 9 bases of the junction unmatched. Germline-derived CDR1 and CDR2 are LNHNV and YYDKDF (reference sequence). This CDR3 has 16 amino acids. The CDR3 loop reads CATSRNVRGRGETQYF. The CDR3 nucleotides read TGTGCCACCAGCAGAAACGTCAGGGGGCGAGGAGAGACCCAGTACTTC. Using reference TRBV15 and TRBJ2-5 for the parts outside the CDR3, the full variable domain is DAMVIQNPRYQVTQFGKPVTLSCSQTLNHNVMYWYQQKSSQAPKLLFHYYDKDFNNEADTPDNFQSRRPNTSFCFLDIRSPGLGDTAMYLCATSRNVRGRGETQYFGPGTRLLVL.

This chain links TRBV6-2 or TRBV6-3 with TRBJ2-4, with a possible D match to TRBD2 (7 bases). The CDR3 is 21 residues long. Trimming shortened V by 5 bases and J by 3 bases, and 32 bases separated the two germline ends. CDR1 and CDR2 from the germline V gene are MNHEY and SVGEGT. CDR3: CASSPPTAVIRKGGGKNIQYF. CDR3 nucleotide sequence: TGTGCCAGCAGTCCGCCTACCGCGGTAATCCGAAAGGGGGGGGGCAAAAACATTCAGTACTTC.

V is TRBV28 and J is TRBJ1-2, with D maybe TRBD1 (5 bases). This CDR3 region has 12 residues. Germline CDR1 and CDR2: MDHEN and SYDVKM. Trimming took 10 bases from V and 0 from J, leaving 9 bases between them. The CDR3 here is CATGRANYGYTF. Written as DNA, the CDR3 is TGTGCCACAGGGAGGGCTAACTATGGCTACACCTTC.